This paragraph covers one T cell receptor beta chain sequence. The antigen is undetermined. The source of the sample is a study of cytomegalovirus exposure and HLA in healthy donors. General study findings and limits: Indistinguishable V segments such as TRBV6-2 and TRBV6-3 were excluded. It was approximately 160 TCR beta chains that were listed as cytomegalovirus-associated.

CDR1 SGHRS and CDR2 YFSETQ come from the germline V gene. The trim removed 4 bases at V and 11 bases at J, leaving 9 bases unmatched. The CDR3 spans 13 residues. Both 60 Vbeta primers and 13 Jbeta primers went into the PCR. Generated by immunoSEQ multiplex PCR, the TCRdb table keeps only in-frame clones and is missing some. The sample shows approximately 220,000 clones, around 79% of them seen only once. This clonotype was sampled from a girl aged 2-15 years in good health and CMV-seronegative. The material sequenced was PBMCs. The chain recombines TRBV5-1 with TRBJ1-1; 9 bases agree with TRBD1. CDR3 region: CASSEPGQGSAFF. CDR3 nucleotide sequence: TGCGCCAGCAGCGAACCGGGACAGGGCAGTGCTTTCTTT.